The present T cell receptor (beta chain) was sequenced within a study of cytomegalovirus exposure and HLA in healthy donors. Overall study findings and caveats: Likely technical artifact: a cluster of highly shared sequence variants.

In germline, CDR1 is SGHTS, CDR2 YDEGEE. This CDR3 region has 14 residues. The germline V and J ends were trimmed by 0 bases and 7 bases, with 11 bases remaining between them. This clone occurred a few times. Its antigen is currently unknown. PCR employed 60 Vbeta and 13 Jbeta primers. The authors' processing: Around 9.9 million shared chains were among the approximately 76 million unique TCR beta chains that a later analysis counted. This table comes from immunoSEQ multiplex PCR, and its TCRdb copy is limited to in-frame clones, with some not included. V and J calls and clone size follow that table, whereas D and trimming were derived from the DNA. This sample yields about 130,000 clones, of which approximately 70% are seen a single time; roughly 3% belongs to the top ten.

Sequencing was performed on PBMCs. This sequence originates from a woman aged 55-75 years in good health and CMV-seropositive. The V and J genes are TRBV5-8 and TRBJ1-3; D is uncertain. The CDR3 DNA sequence: TGTGCCAGCAGCTTGGGAGTGGGCCAGAACACCATATATTTT. It yields the protein CASSLGVGQNTIYF.